These T cell receptor beta chains were read from a single sample in a study of T cells in Graves' hyperthyroidism and ophthalmopathy. MiXCR, run by TCRdb on the multiplex PCR reads, gives a single entry per CDR3 protein. Seen here are hundreds of thousands of distinct CDR3 sequences, around 22% observed once, and the top ten hold about 11%. Sequences were obtained from blood. The receptors shown here come from a woman aged 25 to 45 with Graves' ophthalmopathy. Both conserved end residues are part of each CDR3. Each record gives: V gene, D gene, clone size, J gene, CDR3 DNA, CDR3 protein. D genes are given only for firm matches. Expanded clones get a size class; other rows say once, few or many, or leave the size out.

>TRBV27|TRBD1|many|TRBJ1-1
TGTGCCAGCAGTGTCGACAGGGGGCAGGACACTGAAGCTTTCTTT
CASSVDRGQDTEAFF
>TRBV20-1|NA|NA|TRBJ1-2
TGCAGTGCTAGAGTTGTCCTCTCTGGTTACTATGGCTACACCTTC
CSARVVLSGYYGYTF
>TRBV20-1|NA|many|TRBJ1-2
TGCAGTGCTAGTACCCAGGTCGCCGGCTATGGCTACACCTTC
CSASTQVAGYGYTF
>TRBV9|NA|NA|TRBJ1-3
TGTGCCAGCAGCGTCGCGGACCGGACCATATATTTT
CASSVADRTIYF
>TRBV28|TRBD1|NA|TRBJ2-7
TGTGCCAGCAACATACGACAGGGCTCCTACGAGCAGTACTTC
CASNIRQGSYEQYF
>TRBV28|TRBD1|many|TRBJ2-5
TGTGCCAGCACCTCCCCTGCTTTAGACAGGGGGGGAGAGACCCAGTACTTC
CASTSPALDRGGETQYF
>TRBV5-1|NA|NA|TRBJ1-3
TGCGCCAGCAGCTTGGTGGGGATTGGAAACACCATATATTTT
CASSLVGIGNTIYF
>TRBV29-1|TRBD1|many|TRBJ1-2
TGCAGCGTTGAAGAGTGGACAGGGTATGGCTACACCTTC
CSVEEWTGYGYTF
>TRBV7-9|NA|many|TRBJ1-1
TGTGCCAGCAGCATGGACGGCGAAGCTTTCTTT
CASSMDGEAFF
>TRBV6-2/TRBV6-3|NA|NA|TRBJ2-7
TGTGCCAGCAGAGGCGTCGAACAGGGAGCCTACGAGCAGTACTTC
CASRGVEQGAYEQYF
>TRBV20-1|NA|NA|TRBJ2-5
TGCAGTGCTAGAGAACAGGGACTCGAGACCCAGTACTTC
CSAREQGLETQYF
>TRBV6-5|TRBD1|many|TRBJ2-7
TGTGCCAGCAGCCCAGGGGACAGATCCTACGAGCAGTACTTC
CASSPGDRSYEQYF
>TRBV4-1|NA|many|TRBJ1-2
TGCGCCAGCAGCCAGCCGACAAAGGGAGAACTTGGCTACACCTTC
CASSQPTKGELGYTF
>TRBV4-1|TRBD1|NA|TRBJ1-1
TGCGCCAGCAGCCAAGACCCCTTCCCGGGACAGGGGATAATGAACACTGAAGCTTTCTTT
CASSQDPFPGQGIMNTEAFF
>TRBV11-2|TRBD2|NA|TRBJ2-7
TGTGCCAGCAGCTTAGGAGGCGGGGGGAGCTCCTACGAGCAGTACTTC
CASSLGGGGSSYEQYF
>TRBV6-9|TRBD1|NA|TRBJ1-1
TGTGCCATCAGGGGGAACGGCACTGAAGCTTTCTTT
CAIRGNGTEAFF
>TRBV6-5|NA|many|TRBJ1-1
TGTGCCAGCAGTTACTCGAGGCCGAACACTGAAGCTTTCTTT
CASSYSRPNTEAFF
>TRBV12-3/TRBV12-4|TRBD1|NA|TRBJ1-5
TGTGCCAGCAACACCGGGACAGGGGGCGGAAATCAGCCCCAGCATTTT
CASNTGTGGGNQPQHF
>TRBV6-5|NA|NA|TRBJ2-5
TGTGCCAGCAGTTACGTAACTTCGGAGACCCAGTACTTC
CASSYVTSETQYF
>TRBV6-1|TRBD1|few|TRBJ2-7
TGTGCCAGCAGCGCCGACAGGGCGAGCCTCGAGCAGTACTTC
CASSADRASLEQYF
>TRBV2|NA|many|TRBJ1-2
TGTGCCAGCAGTGGACAGTCCTATGGCTACACCTTC
CASSGQSYGYTF
>TRBV20-1|TRBD2|many|TRBJ2-7
TGCAGTGCTAGAGAGGGCTGGGCAGGACTAGCGGTGTACTTC
CSAREGWAGLAVYF
>TRBV20-1|NA|many|TRBJ2-7
TGCAGTGCTAGAATACCGGGACAAACCACATTTTCCTACGAGCAGTACTTC
CSARIPGQTTFSYEQYF
>TRBV25-1|TRBD1|NA|TRBJ1-5
TGTGCCAGCCGGGACAGGGGACCTCATCAGCCCCAGCATTTT
CASRDRGPHQPQHF
>TRBV4-1|NA|many|TRBJ2-7
TGCGCCAGCAGCCAAGCTGCAGGGCCCCAGCAGTACTTC
CASSQAAGPQQYF
>TRBV2|NA|many|TRBJ1-5
TGTGCCAGCAGTGTACGGGAAGATCAGCCCCAGCATTTT
CASSVREDQPQHF
>TRBV7-3|NA|many|TRBJ2-5
TGTGCCAGCAGCTTAACCGGCGCGTTCGTCGGGGAGACCCAGTACTTC
CASSLTGAFVGETQYF
>TRBV12-3/TRBV12-4|NA|many|TRBJ1-5
TGTGCCAGCAGCTTAGACTCGGGGGGCAATCAGCCCCAGCATTTT
CASSLDSGGNQPQHF
>TRBV20-1|NA|many|TRBJ1-2
TGCAGTGCTGGCGGGAGTCGCTATGGCTACACCTTC
CSAGGSRYGYTF
>TRBV7-9|NA|many|TRBJ1-4
TGTGCCAGCAGCTTAGCGCCCTCCGAAAAACTGTTTTTT
CASSLAPSEKLFF
>TRBV6-1|NA|NA|TRBJ2-5
TGTGCCAGCAGTGAAGCGGGGCTAGCACTCGGAGTGTACTTC
CASSEAGLALGVYF
>TRBV6-2/TRBV6-3|NA|few|TRBJ1-5
TGTGCCAGCATCTCTTTAGTCGACAGGATGGACAATCAGCCCCAGCATTTT
CASISLVDRMDNQPQHF
>TRBV27|TRBD1|many|TRBJ1-2
TGTGCCAGCAGTCGGACAGGGGTCTATGGCTACACCTTC
CASSRTGVYGYTF
>TRBV7-2|NA|many|TRBJ1-5
TGTGCCAGCAGCCCGCAGGCGGCCCAGCCCCAGCATTTT
CASSPQAAQPQHF
>TRBV28|NA|many|TRBJ1-5
TGTGCCAGCAGTCCACCATCAAACAACAATCAGCCCCAGCATTTT
CASSPPSNNNQPQHF
>TRBV6-2/TRBV6-3|TRBD2|many|TRBJ2-2
TGTGCCAGCAGGCGACTAGCGGGCTGGTCCGGGGAGCTGTTTTTT
CASRRLAGWSGELFF
>TRBV6-4|TRBD1|many|TRBJ2-2
TGTGCCAGCAGTGACTCGGGACAGGGGTCAACCGGGGAGCTGTTTTTT
CASSDSGQGSTGELFF
>TRBV6-5|NA|many|TRBJ1-2
TGTGTCAGCAGTTACGGGACTAACTATGGCTACACCTTC
CVSSYGTNYGYTF
>TRBV6-1|NA|NA|TRBJ2-7
TGTGCCAGCAGTGAAGATGCCGGGACCCACTACGAGCAGTACTTC
CASSEDAGTHYEQYF
>TRBV25-1|TRBD1|many|TRBJ1-2
TGTGCCAGCAGTGTGGGCAGGGGGCTAGGTGGCTACACCTTC
CASSVGRGLGGYTF
>TRBV28|TRBD1|few|TRBJ1-1
TGTGCCAGCAGTTCTCCGGGACAGGGAGGTCGGACTGAAGCTTTCTTT
CASSSPGQGGRTEAFF
>TRBV4-3|NA|many|TRBJ2-2
TGCGCCAGCAGCCAAGCGGCAGGGCTCACCGGGGAGCTGTTTTTT
CASSQAAGLTGELFF
>TRBV2|TRBD2|many|TRBJ2-2
TGTGCCAGCAGTGCAGGCCTAGCGGGGGGGCCGGTGAGGGAGCTGTTTTTT
CASSAGLAGGPVRELFF
>TRBV29-1|NA|many|TRBJ2-5
TGCAGCGTTGAACTTCGGGAGACCCAGTACTTC
CSVELRETQYF
>TRBV3-1|TRBD1|NA|TRBJ2-3
TGTGCCAGCAGCCAAAAGGGGGCTGATACGCAGTATTTT
CASSQKGADTQYF
>TRBV12-3/TRBV12-4|NA|many|TRBJ2-7
TGTGCCAGCAGTTCGGACCACTACGAGCAGTACTTC
CASSSDHYEQYF
>TRBV12-3/TRBV12-4|NA|NA|TRBJ2-7
TGTGCCAGCAGTTCAGTGGGGGCCTACGAGCAGTACTTC
CASSSVGAYEQYF
>TRBV12-3/TRBV12-4|NA|NA|TRBJ1-3
TGTGCCAGCAGTACCTACGATTCCGGAAACACCATATATTTT
CASSTYDSGNTIYF
>TRBV6-1|NA|few|TRBJ1-2
TGTGCCAGCAGTGAAATGGGCGGTTACTATGGCTACACCTTC
CASSEMGGYYGYTF
>TRBV6-1|NA|few|TRBJ2-2
TGTGCCAGCAGCCCCGCGGGGGCGGTCACCGGGGAGCTGTTTTTT
CASSPAGAVTGELFF
>TRBV12-3/TRBV12-4|TRBD1|many|TRBJ2-7
TGTGCCAGCAGCCCGGGACAGGGCCTACGCGTGCAGTACTTC
CASSPGQGLRVQYF
>TRBV15|NA|many|TRBJ1-1
TGTGCCACCAGCAGGGTGACACTTGTTGGAGCTTTCTTT
CATSRVTLVGAFF
>TRBV6-1|NA|many|TRBJ2-5
TGTGCCAGCAGTGAGGCTTCGGGCCAAGAGACCCAGTACTTC
CASSEASGQETQYF
>TRBV7-8|NA|many|TRBJ2-2
TGTGCCAGCAGTCAACAGGGAGAAGGGGAGCTGTTTTTT
CASSQQGEGELFF
>TRBV5-1|NA|NA|TRBJ2-7
TGCGCCAGCAGCTTGGGTACGGGACAACCCTACGAGCAGTACTTC
CASSLGTGQPYEQYF
>TRBV20-1|TRBD1|many|TRBJ2-7
TGCAGTGCTAGACAAATTCGACCGGGACAGACCTACGAGCAGTACTTC
CSARQIRPGQTYEQYF
>TRBV12-3/TRBV12-4|NA|NA|TRBJ1-1
TGTGCCAGCAGTTTTGGGGGAAAGGTTGAAGCTTTCTTT
CASSFGGKVEAFF
>TRBV10-3|TRBD2|few|TRBJ2-3
TGTGCCATCAGCGGGACTAGCGGGAGAAGCACAGATACGCAGTATTTT
CAISGTSGRSTDTQYF
>TRBV6-1|NA|NA|TRBJ2-7
TGTGCCAGCAGTGACAGGGAAGACGAGCAGTACTTC
CASSDREDEQYF